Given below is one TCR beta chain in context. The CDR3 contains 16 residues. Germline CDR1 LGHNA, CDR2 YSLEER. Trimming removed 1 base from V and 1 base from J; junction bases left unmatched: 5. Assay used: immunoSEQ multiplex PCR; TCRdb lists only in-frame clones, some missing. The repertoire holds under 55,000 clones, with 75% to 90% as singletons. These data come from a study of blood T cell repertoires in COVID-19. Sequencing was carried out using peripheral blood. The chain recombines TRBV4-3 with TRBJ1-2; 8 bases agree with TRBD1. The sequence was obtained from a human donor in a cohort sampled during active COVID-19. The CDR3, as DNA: TGCGCCAGCAGCCAAGGGGGACAGGCGATTAACTATGGCTACACCTTC. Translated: CASSQGGQAINYGYTF.